The entry below describes one T cell receptor (beta chain). The record originates from a study of OX40 agonist ivuxolimab in advanced cancers. About the research overall: Subjects had a mean age of about 65 years, with a range of 23 to 79; roughly 80% were male.

Measured with immunoSEQ multiplex PCR; TCRdb has only the in-frame clones, and not every one. This sample has 70,000 or so clones, with 80% to 90% found just once. Germline CDR1 is LNHDA and CDR2 is SQIVND (reference sequence). CDR3 length equals 16 residues. Germline trimming cut 5 bases from V and 6 bases from J; bases unmatched to any gene: 7. This chain links TRBV19 with TRBJ1-6, with 10 bases matching TRBD1. Sequences were derived from CD4+ or CD8+ T cells sorted from blood, sampled in a trial of the OX40 agonist ivuxolimab. The TCR sequence derives from an adult with an advanced solid tumor such as melanoma, head and neck, liver or kidney cancer. The CDR3 DNA reads as TGTGCCAGTAGTGGCAGACAGGGGGCCAGTAATTCACCCCTCCACTTT. The encoded protein is CASSGRQGASNSPLHF.